One sample yielded the 12 T cell receptor beta chains listed below, sequenced in a study of shared clonotypes between healthy human individuals. Assay: immunoSEQ multiplex PCR; the TCRdb copy retains only in-frame clones and omits some. The sample contains approximately 500,000 clones, 79% of which appear only once. Sequencing was carried out using PBMCs. The receptors were sampled from a woman aged 40-49 years in good health. Some clones in this sample may be carry-over from other donors' samples.

The CDR3 sequence: CASSLGGHGEAFF. The DNA of the CDR3 is TGTGCCAGCAGCTTGGGGGGGCATGGTGAAGCTTTCTTT. V and J are TRBV5-4 and TRBJ1-1; perhaps TRBD1 as D (6 bases). Looked up from germline, CDR1 is SGHNT and CDR2 is YYREEE (reference sequence). CDR3 size: 13 residues. Trimming pared 0 bases from V and 7 bases from J, leaving 10 bases between. The full variable domain, with the rest looked up from reference TRBV5-4 and TRBJ1-1, is ETGVTQSPTHLIKTRGQQVTLRCSSQSGHNTVSWYQQALGQGPQFIFQYYREEENGRGNFPPRFSGLQFPNYSSELNVNALELDDSALYLCASSLGGHGEAFFGQGTRLTVV.

The rearrangement joins TRBV19 to TRBJ2-7, with D possibly being TRBD1 (5 bases). CDR3 length: 15 amino acids. Trimming removed 3 bases from V and 3 bases from J, with 15 bases in between. The germline CDR1 and CDR2 sequences are LNHDA and SQIVND (reference sequence). The CDR3 loop is CASSIQGFSGYEQYF. As DNA, the CDR3 is TGTGCCAGTAGTATCCAGGGCTTCTCGGGCTACGAGCAGTACTTC.

The chain uses TRBV6-1 and TRBJ2-7, with D maybe TRBD1 (6 bases). The V gene's germline CDR1 is MNHNS and CDR2 SASEGT. The CDR3 length is 15 residues. V was pared by 2 bases and J by 1 base, with 12 bases between. The CDR3 spells CASSESQGPSYEQYF. CDR3 nucleotides: TGTGCCAGCAGTGAATCACAGGGACCTTCCTACGAGCAGTACTTC.

As regards this clone: The junction shows a germline mismatch at one end, possibly a read error. The gene calls are TRBV7-1 and TRBJ1-2, with D perhaps TRBD1 (6 bases). TRBV7-1 is an open reading frame whose function is uncertain. The CDR3 consists of 14 residues. The CDR3 loop reads CASSLARAGDGHTF. CDR3 sequence (DNA): TGTGCCAGCAGCTTAGCGCGAGCAGGGGATGGCCACACCTTC.

To note about this clone: Additional DNA sequences in this sample encode the identical CDR3. The chain links TRBV7-2 to TRBJ2-3, with D possibly being TRBD2 (6 bases). V was trimmed by 1 base and J by 1 base, leaving 9 bases between them. Germline lookup yields CDR1 SGHTA and CDR2 FQGNSA. The CDR3 is 15 residues long. The CDR3 spells CASSLGGGGTDTQYF. CDR3 nucleotides: TGTGCCAGCAGCTTAGGGGGCGGGGGCACAGATACGCAGTATTTT.

The CDR3 DNA follows: TGTGCCAGCAGCTTACTAGCGGGAGTAGTAAATGAGCAGTTCTTC. Translated, it gives CASSLLAGVVNEQFF. This rearrangement joins TRBV21-1 to TRBJ2-1; TRBD2 was called by the table and not checked on the DNA. TRBV21-1 is labeled a pseudogene. CDR3 size: 15 residues.

V gene TRBV15 combines with J gene TRBJ2-7; D unresolved. Germline values: CDR1 LNHNV, CDR2 YYDKDF (reference sequence). Trimming took 3 bases from V and 1 from J, leaving 13 bases between them. CDR3 length: 15 amino acids. As DNA, the CDR3 is TGTGCCACCAGCAGTGGGCCGCTTGGGTCCTACGAGCAGTACTTC. Translating it yields CATSSGPLGSYEQYF.

This chain links TRBV4-3 with TRBJ1-4; D is perhaps TRBD1 (6 bases). Germline loops: CDR1 LGHNA, CDR2 YSLEER. The ends were cut back, 4 bases at V and 7 bases at J, with 13 bases in the middle. This CDR3 is built from 14 residues. The CDR3 region has the DNA TGCGCCAGCAGCCCGACGGGGGCGCGTGAAAAACTGTTTTTT. This codes for CASSPTGAREKLFF.

V usage is TRBV11-2 and J usage is TRBJ2-1; D unclear. The length of the CDR3 is 11 residues. V gave up 6 bases and J gave up 10 bases, with 10 bases separating them. Germline V CDR1 and CDR2: SGHAT, FQNNGV. CDR3 DNA sequence: TGTGCCAGCAGAAGTAGTCGGGAGCAGTTCTTC. Translated, it gives CASRSSREQFF.

The gene calls are TRBV5-1 and TRBJ2-1, with 9 positions matching TRBD2. The V gene end was trimmed by 1 base and the J gene end by 2 bases; junction bases not matched to a gene: 1. The CDR3 has 15 amino acids. CDR1 and CDR2 (germline): SGHRS, YFSETQ. CDR3 loop: CASSLSSGAYNEQFF. The CDR3 nucleotides are TGCGCCAGCAGCTTGTCTAGCGGGGCCTACAATGAGCAGTTCTTC. Combining the CDR3 with reference TRBV5-1 and TRBJ2-1 gives the whole variable domain KAGVTQTPRYLIKTRGQQVTLSCSPISGHRSVSWYQQTPGQGLQFLFEYFSETQRNKGNFPGRFSGRQFSNSRSEMNVSTLELGDSALYLCASSLSSGAYNEQFFGPGTRLTVL.

The J gene is TRBJ1-2, the V gene TRBV7-2, with 7 bases fitting TRBD1. The CDR3 length is 15 residues. J was trimmed by 6 bases and V by 5 bases; bases with no gene match: 12. Germline CDR1 is SGHTA and CDR2 is FQGNSA. The CDR3 DNA is TGTGCCAGCAGCCTAGTTTTTGGGGACAGCGATGGCTACACCTTC. Translation gives CASSLVFGDSDGYTF.

The CDR3 region is CAWSGEREYNSPLHF. For the CDR3, the DNA is TGTGCCTGGAGCGGGGAACGAGAGTACAATTCACCCCTCCACTTT. The chain is built from TRBV30 and TRBJ1-6; D not certain. Germline CDR1 is GTSNPN and CDR2 is SVGIG (reference sequence). V was shortened by 3 bases and J by 7 bases, with 16 bases between the two germline ends. The CDR3 runs 15 residues.